This is a list of T cell receptor beta chains from one sample in a study of identical twins. TCRdb re-analysed the 5' RACE reads in MiXCR, keeping a single row per CDR3 protein. This table has around 650,000 distinct CDR3 sequences, under 8.5% appearing once. These data are also associated with another study on yellow fever vaccine responses in identical twins.

Sequencing used PBMCs. The receptor source for this set is a young woman in good health. CDR3s include the opening cysteine and the closing phenylalanine or tryptophan. The order of the fields is V gene, J gene, D gene, clone size, CDR3 DNA, CDR3 protein. The D gene is left open where the match is weak. Only some rows state a clone size, as once, few, many or a class for expanded clones.

V gene: TRBV12-3/TRBV12-4
J gene: TRBJ1-1
D gene: NA
clone size: many
CDR3 DNA: TGTGCCAGCAGGTCTTTCAATAGTGCTTTCTTT
CDR3 protein: CASRSFNSAFF

V gene: TRBV12-3/TRBV12-4
J gene: TRBJ2-6
D gene: NA
clone size: NA
CDR3 DNA: TGTGCCAGCAGTTCGGATGGGACTGGGGCCAACGTCCTGACTTTC
CDR3 protein: CASSSDGTGANVLTF

V gene: TRBV25-1
J gene: TRBJ1-6
D gene: NA
clone size: few
CDR3 DNA: TGTGCCAGCAGTGAAAATCAGGCCCCCCTGGGACATTCACCCCTCCACTTT
CDR3 protein: CASSENQAPLGHSPLHF

V gene: TRBV20-1
J gene: TRBJ2-3
D gene: NA
clone size: few
CDR3 DNA: TGCAGTGCCACCTTTGGGGGTACAGATACGCAGTATTTT
CDR3 protein: CSATFGGTDTQYF

V gene: TRBV15
J gene: TRBJ1-1
D gene: NA
clone size: few
CDR3 DNA: TGTGCCACCAGCAGAGATTACTCGCCCGAAGTCTTCTTT
CDR3 protein: CATSRDYSPEVFF

V gene: TRBV12-3/TRBV12-4
J gene: TRBJ2-3
D gene: NA
clone size: many
CDR3 DNA: TGTGCCAGCAGGGAGCGGAGGGCGCAGTATTTT
CDR3 protein: CASRERRAQYF

V gene: TRBV9
J gene: TRBJ2-1
D gene: NA
clone size: NA
CDR3 DNA: TGTGCCAGCACTCGCGGGATACAGTACAATGAGCAGTTCTTC
CDR3 protein: CASTRGIQYNEQFF

V gene: TRBV3-1
J gene: TRBJ2-5
D gene: TRBD1
clone size: NA
CDR3 DNA: TGTGCCAGCAGCCAAGACCGGGACAGGGACTACCAAGAGACCCAGTACTTC
CDR3 protein: CASSQDRDRDYQETQYF

V gene: TRBV3-1
J gene: TRBJ2-1
D gene: NA
clone size: few
CDR3 DNA: TGTGCCAGCAGCCCCGTGGCGGGTCCCTACAATGAGCAGTTCTTC
CDR3 protein: CASSPVAGPYNEQFF

V gene: TRBV10-2
J gene: TRBJ2-3
D gene: NA
clone size: many
CDR3 DNA: TGCGCCAGCACCCAAACTAGTTCTATAGATACGCAGTATTTT
CDR3 protein: CASTQTSSIDTQYF

V gene: TRBV6-5
J gene: TRBJ2-7
D gene: NA
clone size: NA
CDR3 DNA: TGTGCCAGCAGTTACGGAGGGGTTCGGGGCGAGCAGTACTTC
CDR3 protein: CASSYGGVRGEQYF

V gene: TRBV24-1
J gene: TRBJ2-5
D gene: TRBD2
clone size: few
CDR3 DNA: TGTGCCACCAGTGATTCGAATCTAGCGGGAGTTCGAGAGACCCAGTACTTC
CDR3 protein: CATSDSNLAGVRETQYF

V gene: TRBV11-2
J gene: TRBJ1-3
D gene: NA
clone size: few
CDR3 DNA: TGTGCCAGCAGCTTAGAACTCGTTGGAAACACCATATATTTT
CDR3 protein: CASSLELVGNTIYF

V gene: TRBV4-2
J gene: TRBJ2-3
D gene: NA
clone size: few
CDR3 DNA: TGTGCCAGCAGCCAATGGGGTGGCGGGGCCACTAGCACAGATACGCAGTATTTT
CDR3 protein: CASSQWGGGATSTDTQYF

V gene: TRBV7-9
J gene: TRBJ1-4
D gene: NA
clone size: many
CDR3 DNA: TGTGCCAGCAGCTTACAGGGAGGGCGAAAACTGTTTTTT
CDR3 protein: CASSLQGGRKLFF

V gene: TRBV28
J gene: TRBJ2-1
D gene: TRBD2
clone size: NA
CDR3 DNA: TGTGCCAGCAGTTTTATTACTAGCGGACTCTACAATGAGCAGTTCTTC
CDR3 protein: CASSFITSGLYNEQFF

V gene: TRBV7-8
J gene: TRBJ1-1
D gene: NA
clone size: NA
CDR3 DNA: TGTGCCAGCAGCTTAGCGCAGCCCACTGAAGCTTTCTTT
CDR3 protein: CASSLAQPTEAFF